This T cell receptor beta chain originates from a study of T cell responses to AZD1222 COVID-19 vaccine. Study results and caveats: Vaccine-associated CD4 TCRs ranged over spike, dominating at 160-218 and 743-854. Close to half of spike-specific TCRs reportedly recognize unmutated variant regions. Donors were largely white British and mainly female; clonal diversity was possibly underestimated.

The CDR3 has 15 amino acids. The germline gives CDR1 LGHNA, CDR2 YNFKEQ. The V segment lost 2 bases and the J segment 9 bases; nucleotides outside the gene matches: 8. TCRdb's table, derived via immunoSEQ multiplex PCR, lists solely in-frame clones and lacks some. This table has 100,000 to 150,000 clones, more than 85% appearing once. As to this clone: Its specificity is unknown.

The sample consisted of peripheral blood, taken on day 0 of AZD1222 vaccination. This TCR derives from an adult in good health. The rearrangement uses TRBV4-2 and TRBJ2-1; 9 nucleotides line up with TRBD2. CDR3 protein: CASSQSGGHKLEQFF. CDR3 nucleotide sequence: TGTGCCAGCAGCCAAAGCGGGGGGCATAAACTTGAGCAGTTCTTC.